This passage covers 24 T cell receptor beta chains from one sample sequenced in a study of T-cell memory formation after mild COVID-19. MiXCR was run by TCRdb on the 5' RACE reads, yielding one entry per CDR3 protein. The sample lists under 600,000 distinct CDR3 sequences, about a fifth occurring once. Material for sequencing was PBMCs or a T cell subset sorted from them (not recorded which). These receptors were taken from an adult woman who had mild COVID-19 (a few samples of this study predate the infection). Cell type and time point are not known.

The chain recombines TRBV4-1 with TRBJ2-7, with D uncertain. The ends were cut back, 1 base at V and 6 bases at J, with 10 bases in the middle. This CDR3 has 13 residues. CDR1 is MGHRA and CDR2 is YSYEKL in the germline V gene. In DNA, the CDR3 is TGCGCCAGCAGCCAAGCAATCCCCTTCGAGCAGTACTTC. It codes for CASSQAIPFEQYF.

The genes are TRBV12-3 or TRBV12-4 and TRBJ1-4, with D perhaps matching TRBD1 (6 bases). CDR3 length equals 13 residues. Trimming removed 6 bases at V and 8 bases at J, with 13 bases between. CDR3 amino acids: CASSHPGGEKLFF. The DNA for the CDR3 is TGTGCCAGCAGCCACCCTGGGGGCGAAAAACTGTTTTTT.

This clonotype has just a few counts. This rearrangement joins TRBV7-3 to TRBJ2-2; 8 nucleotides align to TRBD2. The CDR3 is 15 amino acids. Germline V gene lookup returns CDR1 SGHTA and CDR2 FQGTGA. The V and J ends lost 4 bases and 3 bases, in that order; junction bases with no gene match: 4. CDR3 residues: CASSWGLVDTGELFF. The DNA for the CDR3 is TGTGCCAGCAGCTGGGGACTAGTGGACACCGGGGAGCTGTTTTTT.

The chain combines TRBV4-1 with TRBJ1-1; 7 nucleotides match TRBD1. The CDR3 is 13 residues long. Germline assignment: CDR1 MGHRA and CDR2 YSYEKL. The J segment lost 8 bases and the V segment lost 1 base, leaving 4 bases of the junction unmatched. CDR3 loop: CASSQVAGQEAFF. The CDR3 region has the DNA TGCGCCAGCAGCCAAGTCGCGGGACAGGAAGCTTTCTTT.

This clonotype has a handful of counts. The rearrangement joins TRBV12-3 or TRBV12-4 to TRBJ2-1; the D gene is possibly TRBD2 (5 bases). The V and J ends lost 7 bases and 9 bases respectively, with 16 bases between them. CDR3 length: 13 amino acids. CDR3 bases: TGTGCCAGCACCCTTCAGCTAGCCAGTGAGCAGTTCTTC. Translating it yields CASTLQLASEQFF.

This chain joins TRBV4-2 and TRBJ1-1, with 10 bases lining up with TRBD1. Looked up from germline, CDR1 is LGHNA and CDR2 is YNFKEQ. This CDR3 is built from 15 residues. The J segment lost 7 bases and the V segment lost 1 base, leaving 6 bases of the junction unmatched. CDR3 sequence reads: CASSQAGQGVGEAFF. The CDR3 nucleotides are TGTGCCAGCAGCCAAGCCGGACAGGGGGTTGGTGAAGCTTTCTTT.

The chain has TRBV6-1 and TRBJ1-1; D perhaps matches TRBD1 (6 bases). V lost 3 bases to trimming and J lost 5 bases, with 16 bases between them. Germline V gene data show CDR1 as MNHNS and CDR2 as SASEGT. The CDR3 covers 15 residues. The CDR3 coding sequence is TGTGCCAGCAGTGAGAGCGGGGGGCTGATGACTGAAGCTTTCTTT. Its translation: CASSESGGLMTEAFF.

Here the CDR3 reads CASSLDQTNTEAFF. In DNA form, the CDR3 reads TGCGCCAGCAGCTTGGACCAGACTAACACTGAAGCTTTCTTT. J is TRBJ1-1 and V is TRBV5-1; D unclear. Germline CDR1 reads SGHRS; CDR2 reads YFSETQ. Trimming pared 0 bases from V and 2 bases from J, leaving 8 bases between. The length of the CDR3 is 14 residues.

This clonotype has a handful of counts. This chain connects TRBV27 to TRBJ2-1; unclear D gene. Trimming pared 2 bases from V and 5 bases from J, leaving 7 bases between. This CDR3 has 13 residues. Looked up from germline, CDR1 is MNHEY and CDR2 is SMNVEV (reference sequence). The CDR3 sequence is CASSLTGHNEQFF. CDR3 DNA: TGTGCCAGCAGTTTAACTGGTCACAATGAGCAGTTCTTC.

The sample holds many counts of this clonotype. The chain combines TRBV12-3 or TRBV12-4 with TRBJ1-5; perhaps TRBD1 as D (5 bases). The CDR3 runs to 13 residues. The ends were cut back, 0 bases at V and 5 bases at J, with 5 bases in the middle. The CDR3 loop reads CASSLATDQPQHF. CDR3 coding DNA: TGTGCCAGCAGTTTAGCGACAGATCAGCCCCAGCATTTT.

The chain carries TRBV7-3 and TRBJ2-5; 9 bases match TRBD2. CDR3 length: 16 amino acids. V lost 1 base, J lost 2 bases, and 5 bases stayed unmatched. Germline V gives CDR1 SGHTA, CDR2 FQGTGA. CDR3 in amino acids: CASSLISSGVQETQYF. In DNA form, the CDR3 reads TGTGCCAGCAGCTTAATTTCTAGCGGGGTACAAGAGACCCAGTACTTC.

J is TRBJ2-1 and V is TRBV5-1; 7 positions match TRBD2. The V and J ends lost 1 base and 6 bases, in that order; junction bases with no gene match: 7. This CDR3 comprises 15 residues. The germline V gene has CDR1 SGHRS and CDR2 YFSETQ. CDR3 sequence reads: CASSLPSGVLNEQFF. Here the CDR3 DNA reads TGCGCCAGCAGCTTGCCTAGCGGCGTCCTCAATGAGCAGTTCTTC.

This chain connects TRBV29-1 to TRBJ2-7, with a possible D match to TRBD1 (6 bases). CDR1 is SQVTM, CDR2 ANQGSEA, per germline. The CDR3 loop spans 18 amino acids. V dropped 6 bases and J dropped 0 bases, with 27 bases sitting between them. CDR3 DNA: TGCAGCGTCCTGAGACCCGTTACCAATACAGGGTACTCCTACGAGCAGTACTTC. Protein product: CSVLRPVTNTGYSYEQYF.

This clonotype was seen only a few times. The CDR3: CASSQPEGYEQYF. The CDR3 nucleotides are TGCGCCAGCAGCCAGCCGGAGGGGTACGAGCAGTACTTC. The rearrangement uses TRBV4-1 and TRBJ2-7; D is possibly TRBD2 (6 bases). The CDR3 loop spans 13 amino acids. V was cut by 3 bases and J by 4 bases, with 10 bases left in between. Looked up from germline, CDR1 is MGHRA and CDR2 is YSYEKL.

CDR3 region: CASSVVPGYEQYF. The CDR3, as DNA: TGTGCCAGCAGCGTAGTTCCGGGGTACGAGCAGTACTTC. The chain employs TRBV9 and TRBJ2-7; D perhaps matches TRBD2 (5 bases). CDR1 and CDR2 from the germline V gene are SGDLS and YYNGEE. Trimming took off 0 bases at V and 4 bases at J, with 8 bases between the two ends. The CDR3 runs to 13 residues.

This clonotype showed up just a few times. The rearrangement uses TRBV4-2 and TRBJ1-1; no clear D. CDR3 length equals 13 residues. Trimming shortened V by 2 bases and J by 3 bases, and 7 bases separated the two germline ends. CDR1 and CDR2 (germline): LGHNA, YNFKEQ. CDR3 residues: CASSQYLYTEAFF. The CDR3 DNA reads TGTGCCAGCAGCCAATACTTGTACACTGAAGCTTTCTTT.

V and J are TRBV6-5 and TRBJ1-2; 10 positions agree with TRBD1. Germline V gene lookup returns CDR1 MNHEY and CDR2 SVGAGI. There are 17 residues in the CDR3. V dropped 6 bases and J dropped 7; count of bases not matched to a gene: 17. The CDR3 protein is CASRHGTGARSLGGYTF. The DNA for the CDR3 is TGTGCCAGCAGACATGGGACAGGGGCTAGGTCCTTGGGTGGCTACACCTTC.

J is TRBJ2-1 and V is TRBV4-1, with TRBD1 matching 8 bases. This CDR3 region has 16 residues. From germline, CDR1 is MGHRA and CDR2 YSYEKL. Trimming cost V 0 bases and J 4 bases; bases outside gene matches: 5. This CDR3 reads CASSQDGQGAYNEQFF. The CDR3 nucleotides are TGCGCCAGCAGCCAAGATGGGCAGGGGGCGTACAATGAGCAGTTCTTC.

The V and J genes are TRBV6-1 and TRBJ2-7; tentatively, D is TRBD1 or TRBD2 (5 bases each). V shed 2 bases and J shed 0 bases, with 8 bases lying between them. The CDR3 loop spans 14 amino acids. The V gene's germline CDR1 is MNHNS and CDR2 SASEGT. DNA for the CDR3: TGTGCCAGCAGTGAATTGGGGGACTCCTACGAGCAGTACTTC. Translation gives CASSELGDSYEQYF.

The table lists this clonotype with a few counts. The CDR3 protein is CASSRSTSGRGSTDTQYF. CDR3 in DNA: TGTGCCAGCTCCAGATCGACTAGCGGGAGGGGTAGCACAGATACGCAGTATTTT. The V and J genes are TRBV27 and TRBJ2-3, with TRBD2 matching over 14 bases. CDR1 MNHEY and CDR2 SMNVEV come from the germline V gene (reference sequence). Trimming removed 8 bases from V and 0 bases from J; junction bases left unmatched: 10. This CDR3 region has 18 residues.

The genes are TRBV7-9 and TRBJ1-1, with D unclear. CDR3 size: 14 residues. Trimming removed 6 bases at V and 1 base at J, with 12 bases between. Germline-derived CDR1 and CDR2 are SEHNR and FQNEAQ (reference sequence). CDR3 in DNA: TGTGCCAGCAGTTACTGGACGGAGAACACTGAAGCTTTCTTT. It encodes CASSYWTENTEAFF.

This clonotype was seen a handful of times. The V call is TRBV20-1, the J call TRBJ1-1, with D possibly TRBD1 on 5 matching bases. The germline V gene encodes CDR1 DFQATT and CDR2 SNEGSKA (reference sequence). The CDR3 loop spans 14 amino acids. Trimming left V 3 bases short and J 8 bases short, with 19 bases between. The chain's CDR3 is CSASIAGRGYEAFF. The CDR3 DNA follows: TGCAGTGCTAGTATCGCAGGGAGAGGATACGAAGCTTTCTTT.

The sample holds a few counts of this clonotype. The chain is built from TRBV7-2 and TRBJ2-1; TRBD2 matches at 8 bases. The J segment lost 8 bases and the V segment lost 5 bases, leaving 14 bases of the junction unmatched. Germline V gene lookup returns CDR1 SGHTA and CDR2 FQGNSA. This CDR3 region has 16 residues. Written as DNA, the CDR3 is TGTGCCAGCAGCAACCGCGGGGGGCCGGCACTAGATGAGCAGTTCTTC. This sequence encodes CASSNRGGPALDEQFF.

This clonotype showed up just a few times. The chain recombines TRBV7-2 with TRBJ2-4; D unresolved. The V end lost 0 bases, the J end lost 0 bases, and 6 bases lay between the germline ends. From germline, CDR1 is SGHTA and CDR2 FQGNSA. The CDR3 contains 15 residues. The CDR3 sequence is CASSLAIGAKNIQYF. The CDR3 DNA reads TGTGCCAGCAGCTTAGCGATAGGAGCCAAAAACATTCAGTACTTC.